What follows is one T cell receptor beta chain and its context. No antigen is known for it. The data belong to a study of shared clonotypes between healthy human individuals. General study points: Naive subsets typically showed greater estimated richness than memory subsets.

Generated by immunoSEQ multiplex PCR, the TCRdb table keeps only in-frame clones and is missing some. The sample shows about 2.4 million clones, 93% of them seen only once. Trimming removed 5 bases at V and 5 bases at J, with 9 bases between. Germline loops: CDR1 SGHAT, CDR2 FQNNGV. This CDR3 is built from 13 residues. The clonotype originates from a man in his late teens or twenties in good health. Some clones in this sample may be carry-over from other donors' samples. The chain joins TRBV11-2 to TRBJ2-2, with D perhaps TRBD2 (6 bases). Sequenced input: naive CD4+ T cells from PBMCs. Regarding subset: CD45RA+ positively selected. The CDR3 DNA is TGTGCCAGCAGCACCGGGACTACCGGGGAGCTGTTTTTT. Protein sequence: CASSTGTTGELFF.